Shown below are 13 T cell receptor beta chains from a single sample sequenced in a study of OX40 agonist ivuxolimab in advanced cancers. Only in-frame clones appear in the TCRdb table, and some are missing; sequencing was by immunoSEQ multiplex PCR. The sample has 48,000 or so clones; around nine tenths are singletons. The sample here was CD4+ or CD8+ T cells sorted from blood, taken in a trial of the OX40 agonist ivuxolimab. These receptors all come from an adult with an advanced solid tumor such as melanoma, head and neck, liver or kidney cancer.

To note about this clone: The junction and the germline gene differ at one end; a read error may be behind it. The J gene is TRBJ1-6, the V gene TRBV4-1; D is ambiguous. CDR3 length: 16 amino acids. Germline V gene lookup returns CDR1 MGHRA and CDR2 YSYEKL. The CDR3, as DNA: TGCGCCAGCAGCCAAGCCAGGACCGGGCCCAACGGACCCCTCTACTTT. Translated, it gives CASSQARTGPNGPLYF.

V gene TRBV6-5 combines with J gene TRBJ2-2, with D unresolved. Deletions cut 8 bases from V and 3 bases from J, with 13 bases between. Germline loops: CDR1 MNHEY, CDR2 SVGAGI. The CDR3 is made up of 14 amino acids. The CDR3 here is CASFEKGYTGELFF. The CDR3 nucleotides read TGTGCCAGCTTTGAGAAGGGATACACCGGGGAGCTGTTTTTT.

V usage is TRBV30 and J usage is TRBJ2-5; maybe TRBD2 (7 bases). Trimming took 0 bases from V and 5 from J, leaving 13 bases between them. The CDR3 is 14 residues long. Germline values: CDR1 GTSNPN, CDR2 SVGIG (reference sequence). CDR3 region: CAWSVRGAGETQYF. Written as DNA, the CDR3 is TGTGCCTGGAGTGTACGGGGGGCTGGGGAGACCCAGTACTTC.

The chain uses TRBV4-1 and TRBJ1-5; 8 nucleotides agree with TRBD1. Trimming cost V 4 bases and J 7 bases; bases outside gene matches: 6. The germline V gene encodes CDR1 MGHRA and CDR2 YSYEKL. The CDR3 sequence is 14 residues long. In DNA, the CDR3 is TGCGCCAGCAGCCGCGGACAGGGAGGGCAGCCCCAGCATTTT. Its protein is CASSRGQGGQPQHF.

V gene TRBV6-1 combines with J gene TRBJ2-5, with 7 bases aligning to TRBD2. The CDR3 consists of 15 residues. Germline CDR1 MNHNS, CDR2 SASEGT. V was pared by 6 bases and J by 5 bases, with 12 bases of the junction left unmatched. CDR3: CASSQGIQAGETQYF. Here the CDR3 DNA reads TGTGCCAGCAGCCAAGGGATTCAAGCGGGGGAGACCCAGTACTTC.

The chain employs TRBV18 and TRBJ1-4; D uncertain. Looked up from germline, CDR1 is KGHSH and CDR2 is LQKENI. The CDR3 runs to 14 residues. Deletions cut 2 bases from V and 8 bases from J, with 12 bases between. The CDR3 region is CASSPRIREEKLFF. CDR3 coding DNA: TGTGCCAGCTCACCAAGGATCAGAGAGGAAAAACTGTTTTTT.

The CDR3 spells CASSYSIQNKETQYF. CDR3 sequence (DNA): TGTGCCAGCAGTTACTCGATCCAAAACAAAGAGACCCAGTACTTC. V is TRBV6-6 and J is TRBJ2-5; D is undetermined. Germline V gene lookup returns CDR1 MNHNY and CDR2 SVGAGI (reference sequence). V was clipped by 0 bases and J by 3 bases, with 11 bases between them. The CDR3 loop spans 15 amino acids.

CDR3 in DNA: TGTGCCAGCAGCCTAGAGACAGGGCTGGCTAGCGGGATCTCGCAGTACTTC. Its protein is CASSLETGLASGISQYF. V usage is TRBV4-2 and J usage is TRBJ2-7; 9 positions match TRBD2. This CDR3 region has 17 residues. V was clipped by 4 bases and J by 9 bases; unmatched bases: 19. Germline values: CDR1 LGHNA, CDR2 YNFKEQ.

Only one count was recorded for this clone. The chain links TRBV7-9 to TRBJ2-5; the match to TRBD2 covers 10 bases. With V trimmed by 4 bases and J by 4 bases, 3 bases remained unmatched. Looked up from germline, CDR1 is SEHNR and CDR2 is FQNEAQ (reference sequence). This CDR3 has 14 amino acids. CDR3 DNA: TGTGCCAGCAGCTCGGAGCGGGGGGGAGAGACCCAGTACTTC. This translates into CASSSERGGETQYF.

The CDR3 reads CASSLMRLAGAETQYF. Here the CDR3 DNA reads TGTGCCAGCAGCTTAATGAGACTAGCGGGGGCAGAGACCCAGTACTTC. The chain joins TRBV7-9 to TRBJ2-5; TRBD2 matches 12 bases. The CDR3 is 16 residues long. V lost 2 bases, J lost 4 bases, and 5 bases stayed unmatched. Per germline, CDR1 SEHNR and CDR2 FQNEAQ (reference sequence).

This chain joins TRBV6-1 and TRBJ2-3, with D unclear. Trimming took 6 bases from V and 5 from J, leaving 3 bases between them. The CDR3 sequence is 10 residues long. Germline V gene data show CDR1 as MNHNS and CDR2 as SASEGT. As DNA, the CDR3 is TGTGCCAGCAGCGTAGATACGCAGTATTTT. Translating it yields CASSVDTQYF.

The chain is built from TRBV11-2 and TRBJ2-2; D is ambiguous. Germline lookup yields CDR1 SGHAT and CDR2 FQNNGV. Trimming removed 1 base at V and 5 bases at J, with 5 bases between. CDR3 size: 13 residues. In DNA form, the CDR3 reads TGTGCCAGCAGCTTAGGGGGTACCGGGGAGCTGTTTTTT. Translation gives CASSLGGTGELFF.

The chain employs TRBV7-2 and TRBJ2-3, with D possibly matching TRBD2 (6 bases). Germline CDR1 and CDR2: SGHTA and FQGNSA. V gave up 1 base and J gave up 0 bases, with 11 bases separating them. The CDR3 has 16 amino acids. The CDR3 protein is CASSLGSGLSTDTQYF. In DNA, the CDR3 is TGTGCCAGCAGCTTAGGTTCGGGACTCAGCACAGATACGCAGTATTTT.